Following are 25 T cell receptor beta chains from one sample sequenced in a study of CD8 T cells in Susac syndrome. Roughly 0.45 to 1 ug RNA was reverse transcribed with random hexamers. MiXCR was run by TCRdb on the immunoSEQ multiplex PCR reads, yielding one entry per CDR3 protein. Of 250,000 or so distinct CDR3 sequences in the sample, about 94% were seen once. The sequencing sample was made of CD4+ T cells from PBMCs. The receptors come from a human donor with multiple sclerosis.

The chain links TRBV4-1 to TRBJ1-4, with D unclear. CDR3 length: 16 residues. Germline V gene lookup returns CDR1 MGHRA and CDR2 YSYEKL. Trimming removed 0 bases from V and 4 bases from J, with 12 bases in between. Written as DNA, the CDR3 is TGCGCCAGCAGCCAAGATTATGGCCGCAATAATGAAAAACTGTTTTTT. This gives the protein CASSQDYGRNNEKLFF.

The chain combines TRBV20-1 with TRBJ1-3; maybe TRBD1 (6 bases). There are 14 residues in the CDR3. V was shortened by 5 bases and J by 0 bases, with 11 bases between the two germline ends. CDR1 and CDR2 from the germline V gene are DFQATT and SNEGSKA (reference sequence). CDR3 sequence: CSAHQDSSGNTIYF. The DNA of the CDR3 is TGCAGTGCTCACCAGGACAGCTCTGGAAACACCATATATTTT.

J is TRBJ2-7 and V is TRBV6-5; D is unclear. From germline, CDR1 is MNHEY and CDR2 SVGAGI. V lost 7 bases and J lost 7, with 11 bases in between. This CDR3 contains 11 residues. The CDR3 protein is CASNLKGEQYF. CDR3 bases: TGTGCCAGCAACCTAAAAGGGGAGCAGTACTTC.

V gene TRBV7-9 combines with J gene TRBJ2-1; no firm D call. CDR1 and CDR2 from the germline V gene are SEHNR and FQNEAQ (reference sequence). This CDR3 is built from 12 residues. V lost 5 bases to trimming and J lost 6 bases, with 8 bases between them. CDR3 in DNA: TGTGCCAGCAGCCCGCAGATCAATGAGCAGTTCTTC. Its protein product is CASSPQINEQFF.

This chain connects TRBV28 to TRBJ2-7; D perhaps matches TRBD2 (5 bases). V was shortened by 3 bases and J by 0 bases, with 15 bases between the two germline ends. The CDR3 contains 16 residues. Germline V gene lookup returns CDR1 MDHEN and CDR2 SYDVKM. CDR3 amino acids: CASSLTGGFSSYEQYF. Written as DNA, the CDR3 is TGTGCCAGCAGTTTGACTGGCGGGTTTAGCTCCTACGAGCAGTACTTC.

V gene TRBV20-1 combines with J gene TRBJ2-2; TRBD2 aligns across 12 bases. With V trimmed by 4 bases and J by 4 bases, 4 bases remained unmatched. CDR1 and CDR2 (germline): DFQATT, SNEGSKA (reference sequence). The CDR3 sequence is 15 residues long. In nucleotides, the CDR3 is TGCAGTGCTACCCTAGCGGGGGGGGGCACCGGGGAGCTGTTTTTT. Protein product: CSATLAGGGTGELFF.

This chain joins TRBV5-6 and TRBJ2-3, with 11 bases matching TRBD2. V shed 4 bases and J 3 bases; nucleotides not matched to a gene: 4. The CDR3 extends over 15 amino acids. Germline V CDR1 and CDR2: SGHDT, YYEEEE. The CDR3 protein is CASSRPSGGTDTQYF. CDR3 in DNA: TGTGCCAGCAGCCGCCCTAGCGGGGGGACAGATACGCAGTATTTT.

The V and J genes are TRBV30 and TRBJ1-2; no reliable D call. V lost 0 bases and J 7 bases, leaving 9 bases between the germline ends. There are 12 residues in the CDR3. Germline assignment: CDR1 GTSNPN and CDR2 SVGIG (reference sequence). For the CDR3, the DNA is TGTGCCTGGAGTGTTGGTGGCGCTGGCTACACCTTC. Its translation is CAWSVGGAGYTF.

The CDR3 spells CASSEMRASYYEQYV. The CDR3 coding sequence is TGTGCCAGCAGTGAGATGAGGGCGTCCTACTACGAGCAGTACGTC. V gene TRBV2 combines with J gene TRBJ2-7, with D perhaps matching TRBD2 (5 bases). The CDR3 is 15 residues long. The V gene lost 3 bases and the J gene lost 3 bases, with 15 bases spanning the gap. Germline V gene sequence: CDR1 SNHLY, CDR2 FYNNEI.

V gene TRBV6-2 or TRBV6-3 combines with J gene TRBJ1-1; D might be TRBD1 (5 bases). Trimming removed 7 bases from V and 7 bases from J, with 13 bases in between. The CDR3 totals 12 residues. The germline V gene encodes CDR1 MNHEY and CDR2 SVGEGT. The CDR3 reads CASTPWGGEAFF. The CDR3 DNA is TGTGCCAGCACCCCCTGGGGGGGTGAAGCTTTCTTT.

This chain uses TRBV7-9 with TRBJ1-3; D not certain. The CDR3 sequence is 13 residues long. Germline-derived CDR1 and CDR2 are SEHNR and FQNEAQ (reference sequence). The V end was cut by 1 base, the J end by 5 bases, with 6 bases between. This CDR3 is CASSLVARNTIYF. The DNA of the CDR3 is TGTGCCAGCAGCTTAGTTGCTCGAAACACCATATATTTT.

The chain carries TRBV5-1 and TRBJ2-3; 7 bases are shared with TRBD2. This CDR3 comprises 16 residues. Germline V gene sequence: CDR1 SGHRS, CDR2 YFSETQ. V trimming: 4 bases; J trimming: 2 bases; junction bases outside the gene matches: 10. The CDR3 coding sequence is TGCGCCAGCAGCCCGGGAGGTGGCGTCTACACAGATACGCAGTATTTT. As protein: CASSPGGGVYTDTQYF.

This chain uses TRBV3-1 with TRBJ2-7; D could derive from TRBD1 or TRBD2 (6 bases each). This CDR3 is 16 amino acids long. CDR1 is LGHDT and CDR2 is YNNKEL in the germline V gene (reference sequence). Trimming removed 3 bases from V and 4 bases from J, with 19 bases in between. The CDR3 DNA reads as TGTGCCAGCAGCCATAGGTCGTCCGGGGGCCCTTACGAGCAGTACTTC. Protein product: CASSHRSSGGPYEQYF.

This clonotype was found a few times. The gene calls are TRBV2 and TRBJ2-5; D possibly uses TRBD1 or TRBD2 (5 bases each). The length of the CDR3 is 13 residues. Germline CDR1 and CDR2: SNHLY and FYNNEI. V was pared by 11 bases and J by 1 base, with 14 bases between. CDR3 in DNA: TGTGCCTCGCGCCGGGACCGCCAAGAGACCCAGTACTTC. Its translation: CASRRDRQETQYF.

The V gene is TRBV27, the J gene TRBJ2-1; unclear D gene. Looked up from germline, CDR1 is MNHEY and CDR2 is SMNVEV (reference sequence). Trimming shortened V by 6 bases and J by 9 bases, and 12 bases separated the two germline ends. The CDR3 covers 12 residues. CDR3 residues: CASSRPLSEQFF. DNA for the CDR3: TGTGCCAGCAGCCGCCCTCTAAGTGAGCAGTTCTTC.

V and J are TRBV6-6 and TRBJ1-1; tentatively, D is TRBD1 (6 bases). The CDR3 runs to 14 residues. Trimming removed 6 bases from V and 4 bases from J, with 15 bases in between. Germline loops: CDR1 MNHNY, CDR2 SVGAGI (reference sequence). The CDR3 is CASRDSPGATEAFF. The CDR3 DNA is TGTGCCAGCAGGGACAGTCCTGGGGCCACTGAAGCTTTCTTT.

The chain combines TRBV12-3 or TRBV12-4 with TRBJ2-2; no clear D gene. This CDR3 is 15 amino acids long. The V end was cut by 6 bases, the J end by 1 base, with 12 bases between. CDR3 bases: TGTGCCAGCAGCCGCGGACCGCAGAACACCGGGGAGCTGTTTTTT. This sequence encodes CASSRGPQNTGELFF.

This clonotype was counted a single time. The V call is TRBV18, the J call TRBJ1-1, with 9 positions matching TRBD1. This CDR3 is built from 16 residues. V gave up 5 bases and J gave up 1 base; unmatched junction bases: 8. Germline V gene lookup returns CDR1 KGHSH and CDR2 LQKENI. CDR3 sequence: CASSKDWGQGNTEAFF. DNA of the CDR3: TGTGCCAGCTCAAAAGACTGGGGACAGGGGAACACTGAAGCTTTCTTT.

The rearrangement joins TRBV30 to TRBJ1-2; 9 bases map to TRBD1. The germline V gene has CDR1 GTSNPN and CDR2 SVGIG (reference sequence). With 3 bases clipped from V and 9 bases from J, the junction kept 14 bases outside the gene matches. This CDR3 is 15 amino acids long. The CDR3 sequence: CAWRINTGGAGRYTF. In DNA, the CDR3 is TGTGCCTGGAGGATAAACACAGGGGGCGCAGGGCGCTACACCTTC.

The DNA for the CDR3 is TGCGCCAGCAGCTTGGCCCGGATTTACGAGCAGTACTTC. Translating gives CASSLARIYEQYF. The V call is TRBV5-1, the J call TRBJ2-7; D remains unclear. Per germline, CDR1 SGHRS and CDR2 YFSETQ. Trimming left V 0 bases short and J 4 bases short, with 8 bases between. CDR3 length: 13 amino acids.

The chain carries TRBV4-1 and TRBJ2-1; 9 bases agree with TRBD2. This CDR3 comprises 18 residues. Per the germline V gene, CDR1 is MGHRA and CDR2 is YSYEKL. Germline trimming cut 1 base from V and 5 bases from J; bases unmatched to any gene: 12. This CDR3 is CASSQAPAGGPMDNEQFF. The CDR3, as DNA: TGCGCCAGCAGCCAAGCCCCTGCGGGAGGGCCAATGGACAATGAGCAGTTCTTC.

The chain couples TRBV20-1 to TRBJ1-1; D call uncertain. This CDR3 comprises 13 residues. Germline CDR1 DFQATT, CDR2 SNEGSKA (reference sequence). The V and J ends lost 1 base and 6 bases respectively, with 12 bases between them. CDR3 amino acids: CSARVPPGAEAFF. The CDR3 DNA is TGCAGTGCTAGAGTTCCTCCTGGGGCTGAAGCTTTCTTT.

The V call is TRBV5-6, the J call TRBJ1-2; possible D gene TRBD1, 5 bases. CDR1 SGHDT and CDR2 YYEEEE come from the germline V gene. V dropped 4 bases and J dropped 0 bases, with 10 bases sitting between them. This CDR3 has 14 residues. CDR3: CASSRGRPNYGYTF. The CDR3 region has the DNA TGTGCCAGCAGCCGGGGCAGACCTAACTATGGCTACACCTTC. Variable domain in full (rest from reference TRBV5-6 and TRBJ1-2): DAGVTQSPTHLIKTRGQQVTLRCSPKSGHDTVSWYQQALGQGPQFIFQYYEEEERQRGNFPDRFSGHQFPNYSSELNVNALLLGDSALYLCASSRGRPNYGYTFGSGTRLTVV.

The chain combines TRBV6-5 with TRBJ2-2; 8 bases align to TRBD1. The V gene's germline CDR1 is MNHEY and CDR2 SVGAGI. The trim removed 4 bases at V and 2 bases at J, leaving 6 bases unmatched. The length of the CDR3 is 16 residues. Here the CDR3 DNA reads TGTGCCAGCAGTTCCACAGGGGGGCCTAACACCGGGGAGCTGTTTTTT. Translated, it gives CASSSTGGPNTGELFF.

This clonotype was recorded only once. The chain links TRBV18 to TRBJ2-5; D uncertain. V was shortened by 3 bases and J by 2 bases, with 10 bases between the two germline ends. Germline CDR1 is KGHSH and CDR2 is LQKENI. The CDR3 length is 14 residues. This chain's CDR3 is CASSPTPQQETQYF. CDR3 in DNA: TGTGCCAGCTCACCGACTCCTCAGCAAGAGACCCAGTACTTC.